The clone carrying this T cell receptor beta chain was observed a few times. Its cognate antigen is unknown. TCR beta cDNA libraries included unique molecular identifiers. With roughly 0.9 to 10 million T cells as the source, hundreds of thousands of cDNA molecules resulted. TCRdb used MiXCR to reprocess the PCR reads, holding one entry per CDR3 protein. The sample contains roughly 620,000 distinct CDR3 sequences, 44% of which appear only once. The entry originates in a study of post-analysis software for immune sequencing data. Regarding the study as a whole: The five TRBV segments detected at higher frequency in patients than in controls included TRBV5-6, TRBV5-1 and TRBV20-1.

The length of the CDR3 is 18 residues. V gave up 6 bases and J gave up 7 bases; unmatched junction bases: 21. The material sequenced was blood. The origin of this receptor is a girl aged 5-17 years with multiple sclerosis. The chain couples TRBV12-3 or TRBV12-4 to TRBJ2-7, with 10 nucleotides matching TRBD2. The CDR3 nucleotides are TGTGCCAGCAGCCCTCAGACTAGCGGGTCCCTCCCTACGAGAGAGCAGTACTTC. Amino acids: CASSPQTSGSLPTREQYF.